These 31 T cell receptor beta chains originate from one sample sequenced in a study of cytomegalovirus exposure and HLA in healthy donors. The study ran its PCR with 60 Vbeta and 13 Jbeta primers. Only in-frame clones appear in the TCRdb table, and some are missing; sequencing was by immunoSEQ multiplex PCR. The data show approximately 140,000 clones, 60% to 85% seen once. Material: PBMCs. These receptors were taken from a woman aged 18-35 years in good health and CMV-seronegative.

This chain connects TRBV6-6 to TRBJ1-2; unclear D gene. Germline V gene lookup returns CDR1 MNHNY and CDR2 SVGAGI (reference sequence). With 6 bases removed from V and 5 bases from J, the gap between germline ends came to 10 bases. The CDR3 has 12 residues. CDR3 sequence: CASREGRYGYTF. The CDR3 DNA reads TGTGCCAGCAGGGAGGGAAGATATGGCTACACCTTC.

The chain is built from TRBV18 and TRBJ2-5; TRBD2 is a possible D gene (5 bases). CDR3 length: 13 residues. CDR1 and CDR2 from the germline V gene are KGHSH and LQKENI. V was cut by 4 bases and J by 2 bases, with 8 bases left in between. CDR3 in amino acids: CASSRDYQETQYF. In DNA form, the CDR3 reads TGTGCCAGCTCACGCGACTATCAAGAGACCCAGTACTTC.

The chain has TRBV18 and TRBJ2-6; D unresolved. V lost 1 base and J 2 bases, leaving 3 bases between the germline ends. CDR1 and CDR2 (germline): KGHSH, LQKENI. The CDR3 has 14 residues. CDR3 DNA sequence: TGTGCCAGCTCACCACAGCCTGGGGCCAACGTCCTGACTTTC. Protein product: CASSPQPGANVLTF.

This rearrangement joins TRBV15 to TRBJ2-5; D may be TRBD1 (7 bases). This CDR3 region has 16 residues. Trimming shortened V by 5 bases and J by 7 bases, and 23 bases separated the two germline ends. Looked up from germline, CDR1 is LNHNV and CDR2 is YYDKDF (reference sequence). The CDR3 loop is CATSGGLGQAARTQYF. The DNA for the CDR3 is TGTGCCACCAGCGGAGGGCTCGGACAGGCCGCACGGACCCAGTACTTC.

The V gene is TRBV10-3, the J gene TRBJ1-4; 9 bases map to TRBD1. In germline, CDR1 is ENHRY, CDR2 SYGVKD. The length of the CDR3 is 14 residues. The junction had 5 bases not matched to a gene; V was cut back by 5 bases and J by 7 bases. CDR3 nucleotide sequence: TGTGCCATCAGTACAGGGGGCGCGGTTGAAAAACTGTTTTTT. Its protein product is CAISTGGAVEKLFF.

The count of this clone is one. This sequence joins TRBV30 and TRBJ2-1; the match to TRBD1 covers 9 bases. The germline gives CDR1 GTSNPN, CDR2 SVGIG (reference sequence). The V and J ends lost 7 bases and 10 bases, in that order; junction bases with no gene match: 17. This CDR3 spans 15 amino acids. DNA for the CDR3: TGTGCCTCAACCTTTCAAGGGACAGGGTTTTTGGAGCAGTTCTTC. Its protein product is CASTFQGTGFLEQFF.

This chain joins TRBV10-1 and TRBJ1-2; unclear D gene. Germline CDR1 WNHNN, CDR2 SYGVQD (reference sequence). Trimming removed 6 bases from V and 0 bases from J, with 8 bases in between. The CDR3 is 13 amino acids. CDR3 bases: TGCGCCAGCAGCGTCACACCTAACTATGGCTACACCTTC. The encoded protein is CASSVTPNYGYTF.

This chain joins TRBV9 and TRBJ2-7; TRBD1 agrees at 7 bases. The junction had 3 bases not matched to a gene; V was cut back by 3 bases and J by 0 bases. The germline gives CDR1 SGDLS, CDR2 YYNGEE. The CDR3 length is 14 residues. This CDR3 reads CASSAQGSSYEQYF. The CDR3 nucleotides are TGTGCCAGCAGCGCACAGGGGTCCTCCTACGAGCAGTACTTC.

The genes are TRBV9 and TRBJ1-2; 7 nucleotides match TRBD1. V gave up 2 bases and J gave up 5 bases; unmatched junction bases: 12. This CDR3 is built from 16 residues. Germline assignment: CDR1 SGDLS and CDR2 YYNGEE. CDR3 sequence (DNA): TGTGCCAGCAGCGTCACAGGGGTCACTTCCAGTTATGGCTACACCTTC. Amino acids: CASSVTGVTSSYGYTF.

This rearrangement joins TRBV27 to TRBJ2-1; TRBD2 matches 11 bases. The germline V gene has CDR1 MNHEY and CDR2 SMNVEV (reference sequence). The CDR3 runs 16 residues. V was pared by 5 bases and J by 8 bases, with 11 bases of the junction left unmatched. CDR3 protein: CASSLWGLAASDEQFF. As DNA, the CDR3 is TGTGCCAGCAGTCTATGGGGACTAGCGGCCAGCGATGAGCAGTTCTTC.

V gene TRBV18 combines with J gene TRBJ2-1, with 10 bases that match TRBD2. Germline V CDR1 and CDR2: KGHSH, LQKENI. Trimming removed 3 bases from V and 7 bases from J; junction bases left unmatched: 15. The CDR3 covers 18 residues. CDR3 loop: CASSPQNPLAGVLNEQFF. CDR3 DNA sequence: TGTGCCAGCTCACCTCAAAACCCTCTAGCGGGAGTTCTAAATGAGCAGTTCTTC.

CDR3 region: CASSLGRGKVADTQYF. CDR3 sequence (DNA): TGTGCCAGCAGCTTGGGTCGCGGGAAGGTCGCAGATACGCAGTATTTT. The chain is built from TRBV7-9 and TRBJ2-3; D might be TRBD2 (6 bases). V lost 3 bases and J lost 4, with 17 bases in between. Germline V lookup: CDR1 SEHNR, CDR2 FQNEAQ (reference sequence). The CDR3 consists of 16 residues.

V usage is TRBV4-2 and J usage is TRBJ2-2, with D maybe TRBD1 (5 bases). The CDR3 consists of 16 residues. Germline CDR1 LGHNA, CDR2 YNFKEQ. Trimming stripped 0 bases from V and 7 bases from J, with 15 bases between. This chain's CDR3 is CASSQDPGSVGGELFF. The CDR3 coding sequence is TGTGCCAGCAGCCAAGATCCAGGGTCGGTTGGCGGGGAGCTGTTTTTT.

This clone has a count of ten or more. The rearrangement joins TRBV6-1 to TRBJ2-7; weak D call: TRBD2 (5 bases). The germline CDR1 and CDR2 sequences are MNHNS and SASEGT. The CDR3 has 11 residues. V was cut by 6 bases and J by 6 bases, with 9 bases left in between. CDR3 region: CASRTTLEQYF. The DNA for the CDR3 is TGTGCCAGCAGGACTACCCTCGAGCAGTACTTC.

The chain combines TRBV7-8 with TRBJ2-1; 13 bases are a match to TRBD2. This CDR3 region has 17 residues. CDR1 is SGHVS and CDR2 is FQNEAQ in the germline V gene. The V and J ends lost 7 bases and 0 bases, in that order; junction bases with no gene match: 6. CDR3 sequence (DNA): TGTGCCAGCACACTAGCGGGAGGGAGTAGCTCCTACAATGAGCAGTTCTTC. Protein product: CASTLAGGSSSYNEQFF.

This chain links TRBV30 with TRBJ2-3; 8 positions agree with TRBD2. CDR3 length: 16 residues. The V gene end was trimmed by 3 bases and the J gene end by 6 bases; junction bases not matched to a gene: 14. Germline lookup yields CDR1 GTSNPN and CDR2 SVGIG (reference sequence). The CDR3 nucleotides read TGTGCCTGGAGCCCCTGGTCCGGGACTAGGTTCGATACGCAGTATTTT. As protein: CAWSPWSGTRFDTQYF. Variable domain in full (rest from reference TRBV30 and TRBJ2-3): SQTIHQWPATLVQPVGSPLSLECTVEGTSNPNLYWYRQAAGRGLQLLFYSVGIGQISSEVPQNLSASRPQDRQFILSSKKLLLSDSGFYLCAWSPWSGTRFDTQYFGPGTRLTVL.

This clone was recorded only once. The chain joins TRBV2 to TRBJ2-1, with 7 nucleotides matching TRBD2. V was clipped by 6 bases and J by 3 bases; unmatched bases: 5. The CDR3 is made up of 14 amino acids. The germline gives CDR1 SNHLY, CDR2 FYNNEI. In DNA form, the CDR3 reads TGTGCCAGCAGAGAACTAGCGAGCTACAATGAGCAGTTCTTC. Translating it yields CASRELASYNEQFF.

The table lists this clone with a few counts. The gene calls are TRBV12-5 and TRBJ2-2; 9 nucleotides match TRBD2. The CDR3 length is 16 residues. CDR1 and CDR2 from the germline V gene are LGHNT and FRNRAP. V was pared by 4 bases and J by 4 bases, with 7 bases of the junction left unmatched. The CDR3 region has the DNA TGTGCTAGTGGTTGGATCCCGGGACTAGCCACCGGGGAGCTGTTTTTT. This translates into CASGWIPGLATGELFF.

The chain recombines TRBV18 with TRBJ2-7, with 10 bases aligning to TRBD1. The CDR3 length is 17 residues. V was pared by 4 bases and J by 7 bases, with 16 bases of the junction left unmatched. Germline CDR1 and CDR2: KGHSH and LQKENI. The CDR3 sequence: CASSRLSPTGGPGEQYF. The CDR3 nucleotides read TGTGCCAGCTCACGCCTGTCCCCGACAGGGGGCCCTGGGGAGCAGTACTTC. The full variable domain, rest sourced from reference TRBV18 and TRBJ2-7, is NAGVMQNPRHLVRRRGQEARLRCSPMKGHSHVYWYRQLPEEGLKFMVYLQKENIIDESGMPKERFSAEFPKEGPSILRIQQVVRGDSAAYFCASSRLSPTGGPGEQYFGPGTRLTVT.

J is TRBJ2-1 and V is TRBV2; D might be TRBD1 (6 bases). Germline V gives CDR1 SNHLY, CDR2 FYNNEI. The CDR3 has 12 amino acids. Deletions cut 7 bases from V and 5 bases from J, with 9 bases between. The CDR3: CASTRTDNEQFF. The CDR3 nucleotides read TGTGCCAGCACTAGGACAGACAATGAGCAGTTCTTC.

J is TRBJ2-3 and V is TRBV5-1; D remains unclear. The CDR3 is 13 residues long. V lost 5 bases to trimming and J lost 0 bases, with 7 bases between them. The germline CDR1 and CDR2 sequences are SGHRS and YFSETQ. In DNA form, the CDR3 reads TGCGCCAGCAGGGTGACTAGCACAGATACGCAGTATTTT. Residues: CASRVTSTDTQYF.

In this sample, this clone turned up once. This rearrangement joins TRBV4-2 to TRBJ2-7; 12 nucleotides match TRBD2. V gave up 0 bases and J gave up 3 bases; unmatched junction bases: 6. From germline, CDR1 is LGHNA and CDR2 YNFKEQ. The CDR3 totals 17 residues. CDR3 nucleotides: TGTGCCAGCAGCCAAGATGAGACTAGCGGGAGCCACTACGAGCAGTACTTC. Translation: CASSQDETSGSHYEQYF.

The V call is TRBV11-3, the J call TRBJ2-2; the D gene is possibly TRBD2 (6 bases). Trimming cost V 1 base and J 1 base, with 10 bases left between them. Germline V gene lookup returns CDR1 SGHNT and CDR2 YENEEA. CDR3 length: 16 residues. CDR3 sequence: CASSLARGENTGELFF. CDR3 DNA sequence: TGTGCCAGCAGCTTAGCTCGCGGGGAGAACACCGGGGAGCTGTTTTTT.

This chain joins TRBV30 and TRBJ1-1, with D possibly matching TRBD1 (6 bases). The CDR3 consists of 17 residues. V was trimmed by 4 bases and J by 3 bases, leaving 24 bases between them. Germline loops: CDR1 GTSNPN, CDR2 SVGIG (reference sequence). CDR3 DNA sequence: TGTGCCTGGACCCCGAACGGGGGGCAGTTTGGGTACACTGAAGCTTTCTTT. Translation: CAWTPNGGQFGYTEAFF.

This clone came up once. The chain recombines TRBV6-1 with TRBJ2-7; 9 nucleotides align to TRBD2. Germline V gene lookup returns CDR1 MNHNS and CDR2 SASEGT. The junction had 6 bases not matched to a gene; V was cut back by 4 bases and J by 2 bases. The CDR3 extends over 15 amino acids. The CDR3 DNA is TGTGCCAGCAGTGGAACTAGCGGGTATACCTACGAGCAGTACTTC. This codes for CASSGTSGYTYEQYF.

This chain connects TRBV6-5 to TRBJ2-2; a possible D gene is TRBD1 (5 bases). V lost 4 bases and J 5 bases, leaving 8 bases between the germline ends. This CDR3 has 13 amino acids. In germline, CDR1 is MNHEY, CDR2 SVGAGI. The CDR3 bases are TGTGCCAGCAGTTCAAGGGGTACCGGGGAGCTGTTTTTT. It yields the protein CASSSRGTGELFF.

This clone occurred once. The CDR3 DNA is TGTGCCAGCAGCTTAGTGGACGGGGGTACCCAGTACTTC. This codes for CASSLVDGGTQYF. V is TRBV11-3 and J is TRBJ2-5, with D possibly TRBD2 on 6 matching bases. Germline CDR1 is SGHNT and CDR2 is YENEEA. This CDR3 comprises 13 residues. The V and J ends lost 1 base and 8 bases respectively, with 11 bases between them.

The chain combines TRBV14 with TRBJ1-1; the match to TRBD1 covers 8 bases. V was pared by 4 bases and J by 4 bases, with 5 bases of the junction left unmatched. This CDR3 has 14 amino acids. The germline V gene has CDR1 SGHDN and CDR2 FVKESK. The CDR3, as DNA: TGTGCCAGCAGCCCCAACAGGGGGGGCACTGAAGCTTTCTTT. Translation gives CASSPNRGGTEAFF.

This clone has only a few counts. V is TRBV6-5 and J is TRBJ2-2, with a weak D call TRBD2 (5 bases). In germline, CDR1 is MNHEY, CDR2 SVGAGI. This CDR3 has 15 amino acids. Trimming cost V 8 bases and J 4 bases, with 17 bases left between them. CDR3 loop: CASSNPRAPTGELFF. Written as DNA, the CDR3 is TGTGCCAGCTCGAACCCGAGGGCGCCCACCGGGGAGCTGTTTTTT.

The chain uses TRBV29-1 and TRBJ2-7, with 7 positions matching TRBD1. This CDR3 is built from 13 residues. Germline V gives CDR1 SQVTM, CDR2 ANQGSEA. J gave up 6 bases and V 3 bases, and 8 bases lay outside the gene matches. This CDR3 is CSVDRKGACEQYF. The DNA for the CDR3 is TGCAGCGTTGATAGAAAGGGGGCGTGCGAGCAGTACTTC.

This chain links TRBV25-1 with TRBJ2-2; D not resolved. V lost 0 bases to trimming and J lost 4 bases, with 9 bases between them. Germline V gene sequence: CDR1 MGHDK, CDR2 SYGVNS. The CDR3 contains 15 residues. The CDR3 sequence is CASSEYVSPTGELFF. In nucleotides, the CDR3 is TGTGCCAGCAGTGAATACGTGAGTCCCACCGGGGAGCTGTTTTTT.